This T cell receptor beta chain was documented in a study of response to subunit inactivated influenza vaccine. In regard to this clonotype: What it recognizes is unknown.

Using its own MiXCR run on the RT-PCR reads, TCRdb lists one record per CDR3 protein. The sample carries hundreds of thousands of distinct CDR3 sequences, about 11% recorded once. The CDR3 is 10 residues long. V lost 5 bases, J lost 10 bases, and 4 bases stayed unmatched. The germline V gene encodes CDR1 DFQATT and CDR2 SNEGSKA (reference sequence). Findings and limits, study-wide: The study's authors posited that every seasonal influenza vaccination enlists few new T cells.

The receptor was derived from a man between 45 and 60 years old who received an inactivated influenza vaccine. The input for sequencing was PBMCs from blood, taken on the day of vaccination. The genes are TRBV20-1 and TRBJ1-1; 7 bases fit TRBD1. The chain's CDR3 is CSARRDRAFF. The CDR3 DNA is TGCAGTGCTCGCCGGGACAGAGCTTTCTTT.